Listed below are T cell receptor beta chains from one sample, sequenced in a study of blood T cell repertoires in COVID-19. Assay used: immunoSEQ multiplex PCR; TCRdb lists only in-frame clones, some missing. The sample carries tens of thousands of clones, around 89% recorded once. Sequenced: peripheral blood. These receptors were obtained from a man between 65 and 85 years old with active or convalescent COVID-19. Each CDR3 is given with its conserved first and last residue. Fields, in order: J gene, clone size, V gene, D gene, CDR3 protein, CDR3 DNA. A D gene is named only where the DNA matches it firmly. The size entry is marked missing in some rows and otherwise reads once, few, many or a size class.

>TRBJ2-7|NA|TRBV21-1|NA
CASNQNRDRSPDYEQYF
TGTGCCAGCAACCAAAATAGAGACAGGTCCCCAGACTACGAGCAGTACTTC
>TRBJ1-3|NA|TRBV5-1|NA
CASSLEAGISGNTIYF
TGCGCCAGCAGCTTGGAAGCAGGGATCTCTGGAAACACCATATATTTT
>TRBJ1-5|NA|TRBV18|TRBD1
CASSPDRGPQPQHF
TGTGCCAGCTCACCTGATAGGGGGCCTCAGCCCCAGCATTTT
>TRBJ1-1|NA|TRBV4-1|NA
CASSRGDREDTEAFF
TGCGCCAGCAGCCGTGGAGACCGTGAAGACACTGAAGCTTTCTTT
>TRBJ2-5|NA|TRBV6-2/TRBV6-3|NA
CASSYSSMTGQLDWWQETQYF
TGTGCCAGCAGTTACTCGTCAATGACGGGACAACTAGATTGGTGGCAAGAGACCCAGTACTTC
>TRBJ2-7|NA|TRBV28|TRBD2
CASRTSGGSDEQYF
TGTGCCAGCAGGACAAGCGGGGGGTCCGACGAGCAGTACTTC
>TRBJ1-1|NA|TRBV21-1|NA
CASRMGQGLYTEAFF
TGTGCCAGCAGGATGGGACAGGGATTATACACTGAAGCTTTCTTT
>TRBJ1-1|NA|TRBV18|NA
CASSRLGDGGAEAFF
TGTGCCAGCTCCAGATTAGGGGACGGGGGAGCGGAAGCTTTCTTT
>TRBJ2-3|NA|TRBV11-2|TRBD2
CASSFPTSGLTDTQYF
TGTGCCAGCAGCTTCCCGACTAGCGGCCTCACAGATACGCAGTATTTT
>TRBJ1-4|NA|TRBV3-1/TRBV3-2|TRBD1
CASSRMTGGGEKLFF
TGTGCCAGCAGCCGGATGACAGGGGGCGGTGAAAAACTGTTTTTT
>TRBJ1-6|NA|TRBV28|NA
CASSFGGRSSPLHF
TGTGCCAGCAGTTTCGGGGGGAGGAGTTCACCCCTCCACTTT
>TRBJ1-2|NA|TRBV6-2/TRBV6-3|TRBD1
CASSQGQGIYGYTF
TGTGCCAGCAGTCAGGGACAGGGGATCTATGGCTACACCTTC
>TRBJ1-1|NA|TRBV7-9|NA
CASSFNSASTEAFF
TGTGCCAGCAGCTTTAACAGTGCCAGCACTGAAGCTTTCTTT
>TRBJ1-4|NA|TRBV11-2|TRBD1
CASSPGTGKRATNEKLFF
TGTGCCAGCAGCCCAGGGACAGGGAAAAGAGCAACTAATGAAAAACTGTTTTTT
>TRBJ1-1|once|TRBV6-5|NA
CASSYQDQGRAFF
TGTGCCAGCAGTTACCAAGATCAGGGAAGAGCTTTCTTT
>TRBJ2-2|NA|TRBV2|TRBD2
CASSPSGGAPGELFF
TGTGCCAGCAGTCCTAGCGGGGGGGCCCCCGGGGAGCTGTTTTTT
>TRBJ1-2|once|TRBV3-1/TRBV3-2|NA
CASSPLGAGEHNYGYTF
TGTGCCAGCAGCCCTCTAGGGGCGGGGGAACATAACTATGGCTACACCTTC
>TRBJ1-3|NA|TRBV5-1|NA
CASSLDPPGRGNTIYF
TGCGCCAGCAGCTTGGATCCGCCGGGCAGGGGTAACACCATATATTTT
>TRBJ1-5|NA|TRBV7-6|NA
CASSQGRDSNQPQHF
TGTGCCAGCAGCCAGGGGAGAGATAGCAATCAGCCCCAGCATTTT
>TRBJ1-1|NA|TRBV24-1|TRBD1
CATSDLIGWDSEAFF
TGTGCCACCAGTGATTTAATTGGCTGGGACAGTGAAGCTTTCTTT
>TRBJ1-6|NA|TRBV5-1|TRBD1
CASSLFAGGDSPLHF
TGCGCCAGCAGCTTGTTTGCAGGGGGAGATTCACCCCTCCACTTT
>TRBJ2-3|once|TRBV9|NA
CASSVGPAGRTDTQYF
TGTGCCAGCAGCGTAGGGCCGGCGGGGAGGACAGATACGCAGTATTTT
>TRBJ1-6|NA|TRBV6-5|TRBD1
CASRNTGGNSPLHF
TGTGCCAGTAGGAACACAGGGGGCAATTCACCCCTCCACTTT
>TRBJ2-1|NA|TRBV7-3|TRBD2
CASSLGPAGGYNEQFF
TGTGCCAGCAGCTTAGGGCCAGCGGGGGGTTACAATGAGCAGTTCTTC
>TRBJ1-1|once|TRBV4-3|NA
CASSQDPTGNTEAFF
TGCGCCAGCAGCCAAGATCCCACTGGTAACACTGAAGCTTTCTTT
>TRBJ2-1|NA|TRBV5-4|TRBD2
CASSPLAGGYNEQFF
TGTGCCAGCAGCCCCCTAGCGGGGGGTTACAATGAGCAGTTCTTC
>TRBJ2-3|NA|TRBV7-2|NA
CASSLGLAGTDTQYF
TGTGCCAGCAGCTTAGGGCTGGCCGGCACAGATACGCAGTATTTT
>TRBJ1-6|NA|TRBV5-1|TRBD1
CASSLTGEVGSPLHF
TGCGCCAGCAGCTTGACAGGGGAAGTGGGTTCACCCCTCCACTTT
>TRBJ1-4|NA|TRBV18|NA
CASSPPGLYDTNEKLFF
TGTGCCAGCTCACCTCCGGGACTTTACGATACTAATGAAAAACTGTTTTTT
>TRBJ1-4|NA|TRBV28|NA
CAVRGPGEKLFF
TGTGCCGTCAGAGGGCCGGGTGAAAAACTGTTTTTT
>TRBJ2-7|once|TRBV29-1|NA
CSVGVLEGQPEGQYF
TGCAGCGTTGGGGTACTGGAGGGACAGCCGGAGGGGCAGTACTTC
>TRBJ1-1|NA|TRBV2|NA
CASSETPGQGKAFF
TGTGCCAGCAGTGAAACCCCGGGGCAGGGGAAAGCTTTCTTT
>TRBJ2-3|NA|TRBV11-2|TRBD2
CASSLIRRGLAGSDTQYF
TGTGCCAGCAGCTTAATCCGGCGGGGACTAGCGGGGTCGGATACGCAGTATTTT
>TRBJ1-2|NA|TRBV10-3|NA
CAISLPGSYGYTF
TGTGCCATCAGCCTCCCGGGTAGCTATGGCTACACCTTC
>TRBJ2-2|NA|TRBV5-6|NA
CASSPLGRGTGELFF
TGTGCCAGCAGCCCGCTGGGCAGGGGCACCGGGGAGCTGTTTTTT
>TRBJ1-1|NA|TRBV7-2|NA
CASSPSTANTEAFF
TGTGCCAGCAGCCCGTCTACAGCGAACACTGAAGCTTTCTTT
>TRBJ1-5|few|TRBV18|NA
CASSPGSGSSNQPQHF
TGTGCCAGCTCACCAGGTTCAGGCAGTAGCAATCAGCCCCAGCATTTT
>TRBJ1-3|NA|TRBV29-1|NA
CSVYFRSGNTIYF
TGCAGCGTGTACTTTCGCTCTGGAAACACCATATATTTT
>TRBJ2-1|NA|TRBV10-3|NA
CAIQAPDGNYNEQFF
TGTGCCATCCAAGCTCCCGACGGGAACTACAATGAGCAGTTCTTC
>TRBJ2-7|NA|TRBV5-6|TRBD1
CASSLRGPGRGTYEQYF
TGTGCCAGCAGCTTGAGGGGGCCGGGACGGGGAACCTACGAGCAGTACTTC
>TRBJ2-7|NA|TRBV5-1|TRBD1
CASSPLQGDEDEQYF
TGCGCCAGCAGCCCGCTACAGGGGGATGAAGACGAGCAGTACTTC
>TRBJ2-1|NA|TRBV20-1|TRBD2
CSASGLAGTDNEQFF
TGCAGTGCAAGTGGACTAGCGGGGACCGACAATGAGCAGTTCTTC
>TRBJ2-7|NA|TRBV9|TRBD2
CASSPGLAGTTRGEQYF
TGTGCCAGCAGCCCCGGACTAGCGGGGACAACACGGGGCGAGCAGTACTTC
>TRBJ2-3|NA|TRBV10-3|TRBD2
CAISVSGGARGTDTQYF
TGTGCCATCAGTGTCTCGGGGGGGGCCCGCGGCACAGATACGCAGTATTTT
>TRBJ1-2|NA|TRBV19|NA
CASSIRGAIYGYTF
TGTGCCAGTAGTATTCGGGGGGCAATCTATGGCTACACCTTC
>TRBJ1-1|NA|TRBV30|NA
CAWSASYTEAFF
TGTGCCTGGAGTGCCTCGTACACTGAAGCTTTCTTT
>TRBJ2-5|once|TRBV19|NA
CASSTNRGFQETQYF
TGTGCCAGTAGTACGAACCGGGGATTCCAAGAGACCCAGTACTTC
>TRBJ1-6|NA|TRBV7-9|NA
CASTLTGPLRPPLHF
TGTGCCAGCACCCTTACAGGCCCGCTTAGGCCACCCCTCCACTTT